The present T cell receptor beta chain was sequenced within a study of cytomegalovirus exposure and HLA in healthy donors. Study observations and caveats: Reports indicate that TCR beta sequences accurately predicted the HLA-A and HLA-B alleles of most subjects.

Germline values: CDR1 SNHLY, CDR2 FYNNEI. J was trimmed by 5 bases and V by 7 bases; bases with no gene match: 7. The CDR3 consists of 14 residues. In the PCR, 60 Vbeta and 13 Jbeta primers were used. Original methodology: Later, tens of millions of unique TCR beta chains were counted in an analysis, and some 11 million of them were shared. Sequencing used immunoSEQ multiplex PCR; TCRdb keeps in-frame clones, though not all of them. For V, J and clone size, that table is used; D and trimming come from the DNA. The profile covers roughly 110,000 clones, with 80% to 90% appearing a single time and 1.6% taken by the ten largest. On this clone itself: Its target is unknown.

The receptor was derived from a man in his fifties or sixties in good health and CMV-seronegative. The sample comprised PBMCs. The chain couples TRBV2 to TRBJ2-1, with 8 bases fitting TRBD2. The CDR3, as DNA: TGTGCCAGCAAGTCGGGAGGGGGGGACAATGAGCAGTTCTTC. It specifies CASKSGGGDNEQFF.